Presented here are 14 T cell receptor beta chains from one specimen sequenced in a study of cytomegalovirus exposure and HLA in healthy donors. The study ran its PCR with 60 Vbeta and 13 Jbeta primers. Assay: immunoSEQ multiplex PCR; the TCRdb copy retains only in-frame clones and omits some. The sample has 150,000 to 200,000 clones; 65% to 80% are singletons. Source material: PBMCs. The origin of the receptors is a woman between 40 and 50 years old in good health and CMV-seronegative.

This clone was observed a few times. The chain joins TRBV5-6 to TRBJ1-3; D not certain. The CDR3 length is 15 residues. Trimming shortened V by 1 base and J by 0 bases, and 8 bases separated the two germline ends. From germline, CDR1 is SGHDT and CDR2 YYEEEE. The CDR3 DNA reads TGTGCCAGCAGCTTGCTCGGGGTCTCTGGAAACACCATATATTTT. Its translation: CASSLLGVSGNTIYF.

The V call is TRBV28, the J call TRBJ2-5; TRBD1 agrees at 8 bases. The germline CDR1 and CDR2 sequences are MDHEN and SYDVKM. V lost 7 bases and J lost 3; bases outside the gene matches: 7. The CDR3 extends over 14 amino acids. CDR3 nucleotide sequence: TGTGCCAGCACTCTGACAGGGGTTGAAGAGACCCAGTACTTC. It encodes CASTLTGVEETQYF.

The chain links TRBV19 to TRBJ1-1; 8 bases are a match to TRBD1. Trimming removed 7 bases from V and 4 bases from J; junction bases left unmatched: 8. In germline, CDR1 is LNHDA, CDR2 SQIVND (reference sequence). CDR3 length: 14 residues. In nucleotides, the CDR3 is TGTGCCAGTACTCTGCTACAGGGGGGCACTGAAGCTTTCTTT. Translation: CASTLLQGGTEAFF.

This clone was seen more than once but under ten times. This chain joins TRBV5-6 and TRBJ2-5; D may be TRBD2 (6 bases). V was pared by 5 bases and J by 5 bases, with 13 bases between. CDR1 is SGHDT, CDR2 YYEEEE, per germline. This CDR3 has 13 residues. DNA for the CDR3: TGTGCCAGCAGGCCGGGACGGGGGGAGACCCAGTACTTC. It yields the protein CASRPGRGETQYF. The full variable domain, in which reference TRBV5-6 and TRBJ2-5 provide the parts outside the CDR3, is DAGVTQSPTHLIKTRGQQVTLRCSPKSGHDTVSWYQQALGQGPQFIFQYYEEEERQRGNFPDRFSGHQFPNYSSELNVNALLLGDSALYLCASRPGRGETQYFGPGTRLLVL.

V gene TRBV10-3 combines with J gene TRBJ1-1; perhaps TRBD1 as D (6 bases). Deletions cut 6 bases from V and 11 bases from J, with 16 bases between. This CDR3 is built from 12 residues. Germline lookup yields CDR1 ENHRY and CDR2 SYGVKD. CDR3 sequence reads: CAISSRTEEAFF. CDR3 nucleotide sequence: TGTGCCATCAGCTCACGGACAGAAGAGGCTTTCTTT.

The chain recombines TRBV9 with TRBJ2-5; 7 bases line up with TRBD2. The junction had 9 bases not matched to a gene; V was cut back by 2 bases and J by 5 bases. Germline loops: CDR1 SGDLS, CDR2 YYNGEE. This CDR3 contains 15 residues. CDR3 bases: TGTGCCAGCAGCGTTGGGGGAGGGCCCTTGGAGACCCAGTACTTC. It is translated as CASSVGGGPLETQYF.

The V gene is TRBV7-9, the J gene TRBJ1-3, with D hard to call. Looked up from germline, CDR1 is SEHNR and CDR2 is FQNEAQ (reference sequence). The CDR3 has 18 residues. Trimming pared 3 bases from V and 2 bases from J, leaving 20 bases between. CDR3 coding DNA: TGTGCCAGCAGCTTGGGCGGGGTCAGGACCTCCACTGGAAACACCATATATTTT. Protein sequence: CASSLGGVRTSTGNTIYF.

This clone was counted a single time. The V gene is TRBV19, the J gene TRBJ1-4; D may be TRBD1 (6 bases). Germline V gives CDR1 LNHDA, CDR2 SQIVND (reference sequence). V dropped 7 bases and J dropped 0 bases, with 12 bases sitting between them. The CDR3 consists of 15 residues. DNA of the CDR3: TGTGCCAGTAACAGCAGACAGGCAACTAATGAAAAACTGTTTTTT. Its protein product is CASNSRQATNEKLFF.

This chain links TRBV7-7 with TRBJ2-7; a possible D gene is TRBD1 (6 bases). This CDR3 comprises 17 residues. Per germline, CDR1 SSHAT and CDR2 FNYEAQ (reference sequence). CDR3: CASSLHHRDNLDHEQYV. The CDR3 DNA reads as TGTGCTAGCAGTCTTCACCACCGGGACAACTTGGACCACGAGCAGTACGTC.

This clone was seen a few times. The chain recombines TRBV2 with TRBJ2-7; 10 bases match TRBD2. With V trimmed by 7 bases and J by 5 bases, 2 bases remained unmatched. The CDR3 has 12 residues. Germline CDR1 and CDR2: SNHLY and FYNNEI. DNA of the CDR3: TGTGCCAGCAACCTAGCGGGAGACGAGCAGTACTTC. This encodes CASNLAGDEQYF. Full variable domain (rest looked up from reference TRBV2 and TRBJ2-7): EPEVTQTPSHQVTQMGQEVILRCVPISNHLYFYWYRQILGQKVEFLVSFYNNEISEKSEIFDDQFSVERPDGSNFTLKIRSTKLEDSAMYFCASNLAGDEQYFGPGTRLTVT.

This chain connects TRBV18 to TRBJ1-5; D may be TRBD1 (6 bases). This CDR3 is 16 amino acids long. Germline loops: CDR1 KGHSH, CDR2 LQKENI. V was pared by 3 bases and J by 11 bases, with 23 bases between. The CDR3 spells CASSPPTGTPTGAQHF. DNA of the CDR3: TGTGCCAGCTCACCGCCGACCGGGACACCGACCGGGGCCCAGCATTTT.

This clone is a singleton in its sample. J is TRBJ2-7 and V is TRBV27; D call uncertain. This CDR3 comprises 15 residues. The V gene lost 5 bases and the J gene lost 7 bases, with 21 bases spanning the gap. Germline V gene data show CDR1 as MNHEY and CDR2 as SMNVEV (reference sequence). The CDR3 bases are TGTGCCAGCAGTCCGTCTGGGCCTATCGAATGGGAGCAGTACGTC. This encodes CASSPSGPIEWEQYV.

This chain links TRBV11-2 with TRBJ2-1; D is undetermined. From germline, CDR1 is SGHAT and CDR2 FQNNGV. The CDR3 runs 14 residues. V gave up 2 bases and J gave up 8 bases, with 13 bases separating them. The CDR3 sequence: CASSLRTLADEQFF. For the CDR3, the DNA is TGTGCCAGCAGCTTACGTACCTTAGCAGATGAGCAGTTCTTC.

The chain is built from TRBV28 and TRBJ2-5; maybe TRBD1 (6 bases). Per germline, CDR1 MDHEN and CDR2 SYDVKM. The V gene lost 3 bases and the J gene lost 3 bases, with 8 bases spanning the gap. This CDR3 is built from 13 residues. The CDR3 DNA reads TGTGCCAGCAGTTTCAGGACAGAAGAGACCCAGTACTTC. Amino acid sequence: CASSFRTEETQYF.